The 24 T cell receptor beta chains listed next were all sequenced from one sample in a study of Graves' ophthalmopathy and Graves' hyperthyroidism. Amplification of the TCR beta CDR3 regions used RNA transcripts (as template). First-round RT-PCR relied on HTBI primers, and a second-round multiplex PCR came next. TCRdb itself ran the multiplex PCR reads through MiXCR, one entry per CDR3 protein. The sample records under 350,000 distinct CDR3 sequences, 15% to 20% being singletons. Sequencing input: peripheral blood. The receptors come from an adult man with Graves' ophthalmopathy.

This clonotype was counted ten times or more. The gene calls are TRBV15 and TRBJ1-5; no clear D. The germline V gene has CDR1 LNHNV and CDR2 YYDKDF (reference sequence). Between the trimmed V and J ends, which lost 6 bases and 0 bases, there was a span of 12 bases. This CDR3 has 15 amino acids. CDR3 protein: CATRKSSTSNQPQHF. CDR3 coding DNA: TGTGCCACCAGGAAGAGCTCAACTAGCAATCAGCCCCAGCATTTT.

This clonotype was seen many times. The chain carries TRBV24-1 and TRBJ2-7, with D possibly matching TRBD2 (6 bases). The germline V gene has CDR1 KGHDR and CDR2 SFDVKD. This CDR3 has 15 residues. V was clipped by 4 bases and J by 4 bases, with 16 bases between them. CDR3 coding DNA: TGTGCCACCAGTGACCCGGACACAGGAGGGTACGAGCAGTACTTC. This gives the protein CATSDPDTGGYEQYF.

This clonotype was recorded at least ten times. The rearrangement joins TRBV7-2 to TRBJ2-7; 7 bases fit TRBD2. The CDR3 spans 15 residues. Trimming took 1 base from V and 2 from J; bases not matched to a gene: 5. Germline V lookup: CDR1 SGHTA, CDR2 FQGNSA. The CDR3 nucleotides read TGTGCCAGCAGCTTAGGGCTAGCGGAACCCTACGAGCAGTACTTC. It yields the protein CASSLGLAEPYEQYF.

This clonotype showed up many times. The chain links TRBV6-1 to TRBJ2-7, with 8 bases fitting TRBD2. Germline CDR1 reads MNHNS; CDR2 reads SASEGT. The CDR3 runs to 14 residues. J gave up 12 bases and V 5 bases, and 15 bases lay outside the gene matches. CDR3 region: CASSPSRTSLLLYF. The DNA of the CDR3 is TGTGCCAGCAGTCCTTCCCGGACTAGCCTCCTTTTGTACTTC.

This clonotype was counted ten times or more. The rearrangement joins TRBV20-1 to TRBJ2-7; D gene uncertain. Between the trimmed V and J ends, which lost 5 bases and 2 bases, there was a span of 13 bases. Germline CDR1 reads DFQATT; CDR2 reads SNEGSKA (reference sequence). The CDR3 has 13 amino acids. The CDR3 sequence is CSAGASGPYEQYF. In nucleotides, the CDR3 is TGCAGTGCTGGCGCCTCCGGTCCCTACGAGCAGTACTTC.

This clonotype was counted at least ten times. The chain uses TRBV12-3 or TRBV12-4 and TRBJ2-7; TRBD2 agrees at 11 bases. Trimming took 2 bases from V and 2 from J; bases not matched to a gene: 14. The CDR3 is made up of 19 amino acids. The CDR3 coding sequence is TGTGCCAGCAGTTTAAGGGGGAGACCGGGACTAGCGGATCCCTACGAGCAGTACTTC. Protein product: CASSLRGRPGLADPYEQYF.

The rearrangement uses TRBV6-1 and TRBJ1-5, with D uncertain. The V and J ends lost 7 bases and 2 bases respectively, with 3 bases between them. Per the germline V gene, CDR1 is MNHNS and CDR2 is SASEGT. There are 11 residues in the CDR3. The CDR3 DNA reads as TGTGCCAGCATCCGCAATCAGCCCCAGCATTTT. Protein: CASIRNQPQHF.

This clonotype was recorded at least ten times. The chain employs TRBV27 and TRBJ1-6; D might be TRBD1 (5 bases). CDR3 length: 15 residues. Per germline, CDR1 MNHEY and CDR2 SMNVEV (reference sequence). V lost 7 bases, J lost 5 bases, and 15 bases lay in between. The CDR3 here is CASTWRGGNNSPLHF. The CDR3 DNA is TGTGCCAGCACCTGGCGCGGGGGGAATAATTCACCCCTCCACTTT.

V and J are TRBV3-1 and TRBJ1-5, with D uncertain. Trimming shortened V by 0 bases and J by 4 bases, and 7 bases separated the two germline ends. The CDR3 covers 14 residues. From germline, CDR1 is LGHDT and CDR2 YNNKEL (reference sequence). The CDR3 DNA reads TGTGCCAGCAGCCAAGATCCCGTGAATCAGCCCCAGCATTTT. This translates into CASSQDPVNQPQHF.

This clonotype was found many times. The rearrangement uses TRBV2 and TRBJ1-2, with 7 nucleotides matching TRBD1. The CDR3 totals 12 residues. J gave up 4 bases and V 8 bases, and 4 bases lay outside the gene matches. The germline V gene encodes CDR1 SNHLY and CDR2 FYNNEI. The CDR3 nucleotides are TGTGCCAGCGGGGGACAGATCTATGGCTACACCTTC. Its protein product is CASGGQIYGYTF.

This clonotype was detected many times. The chain links TRBV5-1 to TRBJ2-2, with no clear D. CDR1 and CDR2 (germline): SGHRS, YFSETQ. This CDR3 region has 13 residues. Trimming cost V 2 bases and J 1 base, with 3 bases left between them. CDR3 sequence (DNA): TGCGCCAGCAGCTTATTGAACACCGGGGAGCTGTTTTTT. Protein sequence: CASSLLNTGELFF.

This clonotype was seen repeatedly, ten times or more. The chain couples TRBV12-3 or TRBV12-4 to TRBJ2-6; a possible D gene is TRBD2 (5 bases). The germline V and J ends were trimmed by 6 bases and 1 base, with 13 bases remaining between them. The CDR3 contains 16 residues. CDR3 bases: TGTGCCAGCAGCCGAACCGAGGGATCTGGGGCCAACGTCCTGACTTTC. As protein: CASSRTEGSGANVLTF.

This clonotype was recorded many times. The gene calls are TRBV6-5 and TRBJ2-7, with D perhaps TRBD1 or TRBD2 (5 bases each). The V and J ends lost 0 bases and 10 bases respectively, with 16 bases between them. Per the germline V gene, CDR1 is MNHEY and CDR2 is SVGAGI. This CDR3 spans 14 amino acids. CDR3 bases: TGTGCCAGCAGTTACTCGTTGTACCGGGACCCCCAGTACTTC. Translated: CASSYSLYRDPQYF.

At least ten counts were recorded for this clonotype. The chain carries TRBV7-2 and TRBJ1-1; D not resolved. The CDR3 spans 15 residues. The germline CDR1 and CDR2 sequences are SGHTA and FQGNSA. Between the trimmed V and J ends, which lost 5 bases and 0 bases, there was a span of 13 bases. The DNA for the CDR3 is TGTGCCAGCAGCCCCGACCGGGGTATGAACACTGAAGCTTTCTTT. Its translation: CASSPDRGMNTEAFF.

This clonotype was picked up many times. V usage is TRBV5-4 and J usage is TRBJ2-5; 7 bases are a match to TRBD2. Losses at the gene ends were 0 bases for V and 2 bases for J; bases not matched to a gene: 7. Germline V gene lookup returns CDR1 SGHNT and CDR2 YYREEE (reference sequence). The CDR3 is 16 residues long. The CDR3 here is CASSLAGGGDQETQYF. CDR3 sequence (DNA): TGTGCCAGCAGCTTGGCGGGGGGTGGGGATCAAGAGACCCAGTACTTC.

Points on this clonotype: A read error is likely, as this CDR3 ends without the conserved phenylalanine or tryptophan. This sequence joins TRBV28 and TRBJ2-2; D is undetermined. The CDR3 spans 14 residues. V lost 3 bases to trimming and J lost 7 bases, with 12 bases between them. Germline V CDR1 and CDR2: MDHEN, SYDVKM. The CDR3 region is CASSFTLIGGELFL. CDR3 DNA sequence: TGTGCCAGCAGTTTCACTCTAATCGGCGGGGAGCTGTTTCTT.

This clonotype was counted ten times or more. The chain uses TRBV30 and TRBJ2-7; a possible D gene is TRBD1 (5 bases). Germline V CDR1 and CDR2: GTSNPN, SVGIG (reference sequence). Trimming cost V 5 bases and J 0 bases, with 11 bases left between them. The CDR3 is 13 residues long. CDR3 nucleotide sequence: TGTGCCTGGTCCCGCGACAGCTCCTACGAGCAGTACTTC. Its translation: CAWSRDSSYEQYF.

Points on this clonotype: This may arise from a read error, as a much more abundant clone is one base away. The gene calls are TRBV6-5 and TRBJ1-1, with D perhaps TRBD1 (6 bases). The CDR3 length is 15 residues. V shed 2 bases and J shed 1 base, with 11 bases lying between them. CDR1 is MNHEY, CDR2 SVGAGI, per germline. Written as DNA, the CDR3 is TGTGCCAGCAGTTACGGGGGCGCGTGGAACACTGAAGCTTTCTTT. Its protein product is CASSYGGAWNTEAFF.

This clonotype was seen many times. The chain is built from TRBV20-1 and TRBJ1-1; D ambiguous. V lost 5 bases to trimming and J lost 2 bases, with 12 bases between them. Looked up from germline, CDR1 is DFQATT and CDR2 is SNEGSKA (reference sequence). This CDR3 is 13 amino acids long. CDR3 sequence: CSAAQSQNTEAFF. The DNA for the CDR3 is TGCAGTGCTGCACAGAGTCAAAACACTGAAGCTTTCTTT.

Ten or more counts support this clonotype. The J gene is TRBJ2-7, the V gene TRBV9, with a tentative D call TRBD1 (6 bases). Germline CDR1 SGDLS, CDR2 YYNGEE. Trimming removed 4 bases from V and 0 bases from J, with 14 bases in between. This CDR3 is built from 15 residues. The CDR3 DNA reads TGTGCCAGCAGCATTGGACAGAGGAGCTCCTACGAGCAGTACTTC. This sequence encodes CASSIGQRSSYEQYF. The entire variable domain, with the rest obtained from reference TRBV9 and TRBJ2-7, is as follows: DSGVTQTPKHLITATGQRVTLRCSPRSGDLSVYWYQQSLDQGLQFLIQYYNGEERAKGNILERFSAQQFPDLHSELNLSSLELGDSALYFCASSIGQRSSYEQYFGPGTRLTVT.

The chain uses TRBV6-1 and TRBJ1-1; D is unresolved. In germline, CDR1 is MNHNS, CDR2 SASEGT. The CDR3 loop spans 12 amino acids. The germline V and J ends were trimmed by 3 bases and 9 bases, with 11 bases remaining between them. The CDR3 nucleotides are TGTGCCAGCAGTGACACCTCGGGAAAAGCTTTCTTT. Its translation: CASSDTSGKAFF.

This clonotype was observed at least ten times. The J gene is TRBJ2-2, the V gene TRBV6-5, with unresolved D. Germline-derived CDR1 and CDR2 are MNHEY and SVGAGI. The V end was cut by 0 bases, the J end by 3 bases, with 11 bases between. This CDR3 has 16 amino acids. The CDR3, as DNA: TGTGCCAGCAGTTACTCTTCGAGTTGGGACACCGGGGAGCTGTTTTTT. Its translation: CASSYSSSWDTGELFF.

This clonotype was seen a handful of times. The chain combines TRBV6-1 with TRBJ1-1; 7 nucleotides agree with TRBD1. The CDR3 is 13 residues long. V shed 6 bases, J shed 6 bases, and the junction held 7 bases outside the gene matches. The germline CDR1 and CDR2 sequences are MNHNS and SASEGT. The CDR3 protein is CASRDRVASEAFF. The CDR3, as DNA: TGTGCCAGCAGAGACAGGGTCGCTTCTGAAGCTTTCTTT.

This clonotype was recorded many times. The CDR3 DNA sequence: TGTGCCAGCAGTGACCCGAACGAGCAGTACTTC. Residues: CASSDPNEQYF. The V and J genes are TRBV2 and TRBJ2-7; no clear D gene. CDR3 size: 11 residues. Germline lookup yields CDR1 SNHLY and CDR2 FYNNEI. Trimming took off 3 bases at V and 5 bases at J, with 5 bases between the two ends.